This T cell receptor (beta chain) derives from a study of monozygotic twins with inflammatory bowel disease. cDNA was made in eight separate reactions per sample. Template switching was used to attach UMIs, which incorporated a 6-nucleotide sample barcode. TCRdb re-called the 5' RACE reads, yielding one record per CDR3 amino acid sequence without DNA. The sample spans fewer than 200,000 distinct CDR3 sequences; the ten largest clones claim approximately 3%. The CDR3 has 13 amino acids. CDR1 is SGHTA, CDR2 FQGTGA, per germline. Sequenced input: blood. The chain couples TRBV7-3 to TRBJ2-5. This receptor was obtained from a human donor with ulcerative colitis or Crohn's disease, or a healthy co-twin of an affected twin (not recorded which). CDR3 residues: CASSPASQETQYF.